This entry lists 19 T cell receptor beta chains sequenced from one sample in a study of PD-L1 blockade in urothelial cancer. The protocol was immunoSEQ multiplex PCR, while the TCRdb copy is restricted to in-frame clones and leaves out a portion. The sample lists around 45,000 clones, more than 75% occurring once. The sequencing here drew on PBMCs, taken around atezolizumab (anti-PD-L1) treatment. The receptors shown here come from a woman aged 60-70 years with urothelial cancer.

The chain uses TRBV7-3 and TRBJ2-3, with D perhaps matching TRBD2 (5 bases). This CDR3 contains 13 residues. The germline gives CDR1 SGHTA, CDR2 FQGTGA. Trimming took 5 bases from V and 1 from J, leaving 7 bases between them. CDR3 bases: TGTGCCAGCAGCGGACTTGGCACAGATACGCAGTATTTT. This encodes CASSGLGTDTQYF.

The table lists this clone with a count of one. The chain carries TRBV2 and TRBJ1-4; 10 bases match TRBD1. Germline CDR1 is SNHLY and CDR2 is FYNNEI. The V and J ends lost 6 bases and 5 bases, in that order; junction bases with no gene match: 6. This CDR3 is built from 15 residues. The CDR3 spells CASSRDRGRNEKLFF. In DNA, the CDR3 is TGTGCCAGCAGCCGGGACAGGGGACGGAATGAAAAACTGTTTTTT.

The chain combines TRBV5-6 with TRBJ1-4, with a tentative D call TRBD1 (6 bases). The CDR3 spans 15 residues. V was pared by 1 base and J by 8 bases, with 15 bases between. Germline V gene sequence: CDR1 SGHDT, CDR2 YYEEEE. CDR3 in DNA: TGTGCCAGCAGCTTGAGGGGGGGCCTACGAGAAAAACTGTTTTTT. It yields the protein CASSLRGGLREKLFF.

This chain links TRBV5-6 with TRBJ2-2; 9 positions match TRBD2. The germline V gene encodes CDR1 SGHDT and CDR2 YYEEEE. The V gene end was trimmed by 0 bases and the J gene end by 0 bases; junction bases not matched to a gene: 3. The CDR3 contains 17 residues. This CDR3 is CASSLATSGTNTGELFF. DNA for the CDR3: TGTGCCAGCAGCTTGGCGACTAGCGGAACGAACACCGGGGAGCTGTTTTTT.

The J gene is TRBJ1-4, the V gene TRBV9; D remains unclear. V was cut by 0 bases and J by 4 bases, with 7 bases left in between. Germline lookup yields CDR1 SGDLS and CDR2 YYNGEE. This CDR3 is built from 14 residues. The CDR3 loop is CASSVGQDNEKLFF. CDR3 bases: TGTGCCAGCAGCGTAGGCCAGGATAATGAAAAACTGTTTTTT. The whole variable domain, remainder taken from reference TRBV9 and TRBJ1-4, is DSGVTQTPKHLITATGQRVTLRCSPRSGDLSVYWYQQSLDQGLQFLIQYYNGEERAKGNILERFSAQQFPDLHSELNLSSLELGDSALYFCASSVGQDNEKLFFGSGTQLSVL.

This chain uses TRBV13 with TRBJ2-3, with 11 bases lining up with TRBD2. This CDR3 contains 16 residues. With V trimmed by 5 bases and J by 4 bases, 8 bases remained unmatched. Germline CDR1 reads PRHDT; CDR2 reads FYEKMQ (reference sequence). The CDR3: CASSVRLAGSSDTQYF. The DNA for the CDR3 is TGTGCCAGCAGCGTGCGACTAGCGGGGTCCTCAGATACGCAGTATTTT.

The chain has TRBV14 and TRBJ1-5, with 7 bases matching TRBD1. The V and J ends lost 3 bases and 4 bases, in that order; junction bases with no gene match: 0. The germline CDR1 and CDR2 sequences are SGHDN and FVKESK. This CDR3 spans 13 amino acids. CDR3 coding DNA: TGTGCCAGCAGCCAGGGACAGAATCAGCCCCAGCATTTT. Residues: CASSQGQNQPQHF.

The chain employs TRBV5-4 and TRBJ2-7; a weak D match, TRBD2 (5 bases). This CDR3 comprises 14 residues. Germline assignment: CDR1 SGHNT and CDR2 YYREEE (reference sequence). The V gene lost 2 bases and the J gene lost 2 bases, with 11 bases spanning the gap. In DNA form, the CDR3 reads TGTGCCAGCAGCTTAGCCGGGGATGCCTACGAGCAGTACTTC. It is translated as CASSLAGDAYEQYF. Combining the CDR3 with reference TRBV5-4 and TRBJ2-7 gives the whole variable domain ETGVTQSPTHLIKTRGQQVTLRCSSQSGHNTVSWYQQALGQGPQFIFQYYREEENGRGNFPPRFSGLQFPNYSSELNVNALELDDSALYLCASSLAGDAYEQYFGPGTRLTVT.

The chain employs TRBV27 and TRBJ1-2, with a weak D call TRBD1 (5 bases). The CDR3 is 18 residues long. CDR1 is MNHEY, CDR2 SMNVEV, per germline (reference sequence). V was pared by 5 bases and J by 5 bases, with 27 bases between. The CDR3 sequence is CASSLRQPPPLDHYGYTF. In nucleotides, the CDR3 is TGTGCCAGCAGTCTGAGACAGCCACCCCCCCTGGACCATTATGGCTACACCTTC.

The chain carries TRBV7-2 and TRBJ2-7; 8 nucleotides line up with TRBD2. CDR3 size: 15 residues. V lost 3 bases and J lost 7; bases outside the gene matches: 11. Germline CDR1 and CDR2: SGHTA and FQGNSA. CDR3 DNA: TGTGCCAGCAGCTTTGACTCCGGGAGGGAGGGGGAGCAGTACTTC. Translated: CASSFDSGREGEQYF.

The rearrangement uses TRBV21-1 and TRBJ2-1; the table gives TRBD2 as D, unverified against the DNA. TRBV21-1 corresponds to a pseudogene. The CDR3 has 18 amino acids. CDR3 protein: CASSNATSGGGIYNEQFF. CDR3 nucleotide sequence: TGTGCCAGCAGCAACGCGACTAGCGGGGGGGGTATATACAATGAGCAGTTCTTC.

The table lists this clone with a count of one. The genes are TRBV11-3 and TRBJ2-3, with a possible D match to TRBD1 (5 bases). The CDR3 sequence is 14 residues long. V lost 4 bases and J 4 bases, leaving 12 bases between the germline ends. Germline CDR1 is SGHNT and CDR2 is YENEEA. The CDR3 spells CASSSLGPSDTQYF. The CDR3 nucleotides read TGTGCCAGCAGCTCCCTGGGGCCATCAGATACGCAGTATTTT.

The genes are TRBV5-1 and TRBJ1-2; D remains unclear. The CDR3 is 15 residues long. Per germline, CDR1 SGHRS and CDR2 YFSETQ. Between the trimmed V and J ends, which lost 4 bases and 8 bases, there was a span of 21 bases. The CDR3 protein is CASSPDTRRFRGYTF. The CDR3 DNA follows: TGCGCCAGCAGCCCAGACACGCGACGCTTTCGAGGCTACACCTTC.

This clone was recorded only once. This chain uses TRBV4-1 with TRBJ2-1; 7 positions agree with TRBD2. The CDR3 has 17 residues. V was pared by 3 bases and J by 0 bases, with 8 bases of the junction left unmatched. From germline, CDR1 is MGHRA and CDR2 YSYEKL. CDR3 bases: TGCGCCAGCAGCCAGGACCGGGGCGGGAGCTCCTACAATGAGCAGTTCTTC. Its translation is CASSQDRGGSSYNEQFF.

This chain joins TRBV7-2 and TRBJ1-2; D gene unclear. Trimming took off 3 bases at V and 0 bases at J, with 8 bases between the two ends. The CDR3 has 14 residues. Germline-derived CDR1 and CDR2 are SGHTA and FQGNSA. The chain's CDR3 is CASSLFQANYGYTF. The CDR3 DNA sequence: TGTGCCAGCAGCTTGTTCCAGGCTAACTATGGCTACACCTTC.

This clone was picked up many times. The genes are TRBV7-2 and TRBJ2-7, with TRBD2 identical over 11 bases. CDR1 is SGHTA, CDR2 FQGNSA, per germline. Trimming removed 0 bases from V and 0 bases from J; junction bases left unmatched: 7. CDR3 length: 18 residues. CDR3 protein: CASSLAALAGGNSYEQYF. CDR3 nucleotides: TGTGCCAGCAGCTTAGCCGCTCTAGCGGGGGGCAACTCCTACGAGCAGTACTTC.

The chain couples TRBV6-5 to TRBJ2-7, with unresolved D. Per germline, CDR1 MNHEY and CDR2 SVGAGI. The CDR3 loop spans 13 amino acids. V dropped 2 bases and J dropped 6 bases, with 11 bases sitting between them. Here the CDR3 DNA reads TGTGCCAGCAGTTACGGTCAGTTTGGCGAGCAGTACTTC. This encodes CASSYGQFGEQYF.

The rearrangement links TRBV18 to TRBJ2-7; D perhaps matches TRBD2 (5 bases). Trimming removed 5 bases at V and 6 bases at J, with 14 bases between. Germline loops: CDR1 KGHSH, CDR2 LQKENI. CDR3 length equals 13 residues. CDR3 sequence (DNA): TGTGCCAGCTCATTTCCGGGGTTCTCCGAGCAGTACTTC. Amino acid sequence: CASSFPGFSEQYF.

The genes are TRBV5-4 and TRBJ2-3; 11 nucleotides match TRBD2. Per germline, CDR1 SGHNT and CDR2 YYREEE (reference sequence). With 4 bases clipped from V and 2 bases from J, the junction kept 6 bases outside the gene matches. The CDR3 sequence is 16 residues long. The CDR3 coding sequence is TGTGCCAGCAGCCTGCGACTAGCGGGAACCACAGATACGCAGTATTTT. Residues: CASSLRLAGTTDTQYF. Full variable domain (remainder filled in from reference TRBV5-4 and TRBJ2-3): ETGVTQSPTHLIKTRGQQVTLRCSSQSGHNTVSWYQQALGQGPQFIFQYYREEENGRGNFPPRFSGLQFPNYSSELNVNALELDDSALYLCASSLRLAGTTDTQYFGPGTRLTVL.